Listed here are 7 T cell receptor beta chains from one sample, sequenced in a study of blood T cells in healthy people across ages. A sample-barcoded 5' primer and a J-beta primer mix were used in a second PCR of about 7 to 12 cycles. A single record per CDR3 protein comes from TCRdb applying MiXCR to the 5' RACE reads. The table lists just over 800,000 distinct CDR3 sequences, roughly 60% of them singletons, with approximately 30% in the top ten. The source material was blood. The receptors derive from a man aged 30 to 45 in good health.

This chain joins TRBV29-1 and TRBJ1-2, with 8 bases that match TRBD1. The trim removed 3 bases at V and 7 bases at J, leaving 10 bases unmatched. The CDR3 is 14 residues long. Per germline, CDR1 SQVTM and CDR2 ANQGSEA. The CDR3 coding sequence is TGCAGCGTTGAGAAAGCGCAGGGGGCAGGTGGCTACACCTTC. Translation: CSVEKAQGAGGYTF.

V is TRBV28 and J is TRBJ1-4, with TRBD1 identical over 10 bases. The germline CDR1 and CDR2 sequences are MDHEN and SYDVKM. The junction had 8 bases not matched to a gene; V was cut back by 5 bases and J by 8 bases. The CDR3 totals 15 residues. CDR3 bases: TGTGCCAGCAGTCCCGGACAGGGGGGGCAAGAAAAACTGTTTTTT. This sequence encodes CASSPGQGGQEKLFF.

In this sample, this clonotype turned up a few times. The CDR3 here is CSEIPDFRATSYEQYF. CDR3 DNA: TGCAGCGAAATCCCAGATTTCAGGGCCACCTCCTACGAGCAGTACTTC. This chain connects TRBV29-1 to TRBJ2-7; the D gene is possibly TRBD1 (5 bases). This CDR3 contains 16 residues. V was clipped by 7 bases and J by 0 bases, with 22 bases between them. The germline V gene has CDR1 SQVTM and CDR2 ANQGSEA.

V usage is TRBV6-5 and J usage is TRBJ2-6; D is unresolved. Germline CDR1 MNHEY, CDR2 SVGAGI. The CDR3 is 15 residues long. V gave up 6 bases and J gave up 0 bases, with 9 bases separating them. The CDR3 DNA reads TGTGCCAGCAGCCGACACGGCTCTGGGGCCAACGTCCTGACTTTC. It translates to CASSRHGSGANVLTF.

The chain links TRBV27 to TRBJ1-5; perhaps TRBD1 as D (6 bases). The CDR3 loop spans 14 amino acids. Germline assignment: CDR1 MNHEY and CDR2 SMNVEV (reference sequence). Trimming cost V 4 bases and J 7 bases, with 14 bases left between them. DNA of the CDR3: TGTGCCAGCAGTTCAACAGGGTTCTACCAGCCCCAGCATTTT. It encodes CASSSTGFYQPQHF.

This chain connects TRBV5-5 to TRBJ2-5; TRBD2 matches 8 bases. V gave up 1 base and J gave up 0 bases; unmatched junction bases: 2. Germline V gene lookup returns CDR1 SGHKS and CDR2 YYEKEE (reference sequence). CDR3 length equals 15 residues. The DNA for the CDR3 is TGTGCCAGCAGCTTGACGGGGGGGTACCAAGAGACCCAGTACTTC. Translated: CASSLTGGYQETQYF. The variable domain in full, completed from reference TRBV5-5 and TRBJ2-5, reads DAGVTQSPTHLIKTRGQQVTLRCSPISGHKSVSWYQQVLGQGPQFIFQYYEKEERGRGNFPDRFSARQFPNYSSELNVNALLLGDSALYLCASSLTGGYQETQYFGPGTRLLVL.

The chain is built from TRBV28 and TRBJ2-5; D unclear. There are 14 residues in the CDR3. Per the germline V gene, CDR1 is MDHEN and CDR2 is SYDVKM. V was clipped by 5 bases and J by 1 base, with 11 bases between them. Written as DNA, the CDR3 is TGTGCCAGCAGTGCTCTCGGTACCCAAGAGACCCAGTACTTC. It translates to CASSALGTQETQYF.